A selection of T cell receptor beta chains follows, all from one sample in a study of vaccination and CD4 T cells after COVID-19. One entry per CDR3 protein, called by TCRdb with MiXCR from the PCR reads. Here the sample spans about 21,000 distinct CDR3 sequences, roughly half being singletons. Their cognate antigens are unknown. Sequencing used CD4+ T cells from blood, cultured in vitro. The receptor set was obtained from a human donor who had recovered from COVID-19. CDR3s include the opening cysteine and the closing phenylalanine or tryptophan. The D gene is left open where the match is weak. Expanded clones get a size class; other rows say once, few or many, or leave the size out.

length: 13
size: .
J: TRBJ2-3
D: TRBD1
V: TRBV19
CDR3: CASSMTGSDTQYF
DNA: TGTGCCAGTAGTATGACAGGGTCAGATACGCAGTATTTT

length: 16
size: .
J: TRBJ1-6
D: TRBD1
V: TRBV20-1
CDR3: CSARDSAGGTNSPLHF
DNA: TGCAGTGCTAGAGACTCTGCAGGGGGTACCAATTCACCCCTCCACTTT

length: 15
size: .
J: TRBJ1-6
D: .
V: TRBV27
CDR3: CASRTDMGLFSPLHF
DNA: TGTGCCAGCCGGACGGACATGGGGTTATTTTCACCCCTCCACTTT

length: 14
size: .
J: TRBJ2-3
D: .
V: TRBV10-1
CDR3: CASSAGTVIDTQYF
DNA: TGCGCCAGCAGCGCCGGGACTGTGATAGATACGCAGTATTTT

length: 12
size: .
J: TRBJ2-3
D: .
V: TRBV20-1
CDR3: CSAGDSTDTQYF
DNA: TGCAGTGCTGGAGACAGCACAGATACGCAGTATTTT

length: 16
size: .
J: TRBJ2-2
D: .
V: TRBV24-1
CDR3: CATSDPSRGPTGELFF
DNA: TGTGCCACCAGTGATCCCTCGAGGGGACCCACCGGGGAGCTGTTTTTT

length: 16
size: few
J: TRBJ2-1
D: TRBD2
V: TRBV7-2
CDR3: CASRKEGLASYNEQFF
DNA: TGTGCCAGCAGAAAGGAAGGACTAGCAAGCTACAATGAGCAGTTCTTC

length: 13
size: few
J: TRBJ2-7
D: .
V: TRBV11-3
CDR3: CASSPPESYEQYF
DNA: TGTGCCAGCAGCCCCCCTGAATCCTACGAGCAGTACTTC

length: 14
size: few
J: TRBJ2-7
D: .
V: TRBV6-5
CDR3: CASSYPHWGGEQYF
DNA: TGTGCCAGCAGTTACCCACATTGGGGCGGCGAGCAGTACTTC

length: 14
size: .
J: TRBJ2-7
D: .
V: TRBV20-1
CDR3: CSARDPRVPYEQYF
DNA: TGCAGTGCTAGAGATCCCAGGGTGCCCTACGAGCAGTACTTC

length: 15
size: few
J: TRBJ1-3
D: .
V: TRBV4-2
CDR3: CASSRDGASGNTIYF
DNA: TGTGCCAGCAGCCGCGATGGGGCCTCTGGAAACACCATATATTTT

length: 15
size: .
J: TRBJ2-3
D: TRBD1
V: TRBV28
CDR3: CASSLGQGASHTQYF
DNA: TGTGCCAGCAGTCTTGGACAGGGGGCCTCCCACACGCAGTATTTT

length: 13
size: .
J: TRBJ2-5
D: .
V: TRBV30
CDR3: CAWKFPYQETQYF
DNA: TGTGCCTGGAAATTCCCTTACCAAGAGACCCAGTACTTC

length: 12
size: once
J: TRBJ2-7
D: .
V: TRBV5-4
CDR3: CASSFDYYEQYF
DNA: TGTGCCAGCAGCTTCGATTACTACGAGCAGTACTTC

length: 16
size: once
J: TRBJ2-1
D: TRBD2
V: TRBV7-3
CDR3: CASSLTSGRASDEQFF
DNA: TGTGCCAGCAGCTTAACTAGCGGGAGGGCCTCGGATGAGCAGTTCTTC

length: 13
size: few
J: TRBJ1-1
D: .
V: TRBV6-4
CDR3: CASRSGRGTEAFF
DNA: TGTGCCAGCCGATCGGGACGAGGGACTGAAGCTTTCTTT

length: 16
size: .
J: TRBJ1-1
D: TRBD1
V: TRBV12-3/TRBV12-4
CDR3: CASSSRRYRGGTEAFF
DNA: TGTGCCAGCAGTTCCAGGAGGTACAGGGGAGGCACTGAAGCTTTCTTT

length: 16
size: .
J: TRBJ2-1
D: TRBD1
V: TRBV12-3/TRBV12-4
CDR3: CASSFGRDRGSNEQFF
DNA: TGTGCCAGCAGTTTCGGCCGGGACAGGGGTTCCAATGAGCAGTTCTTC

length: 17
size: .
J: TRBJ2-7
D: TRBD2
V: TRBV11-1
CDR3: CASSFRGLAGAWYEQYF
DNA: TGTGCCAGCAGCTTCAGGGGTCTAGCGGGAGCTTGGTACGAGCAGTACTTC

length: 13
size: .
J: TRBJ2-3
D: .
V: TRBV7-9
CDR3: CASSQEISDTQYF
DNA: TGTGCCAGCAGCCAAGAGATCTCAGATACGCAGTATTTT

length: 13
size: .
J: TRBJ2-7
D: .
V: TRBV7-8
CDR3: CASSLGQNYEQYF
DNA: TGTGCCAGCAGCTTAGGGCAGAACTACGAGCAGTACTTC

length: 15
size: once
J: TRBJ1-6
D: .
V: TRBV19
CDR3: CASSVYGTGNSPLHF
DNA: TGTGCCAGTAGTGTGTACGGGACGGGGAATTCACCCCTCCACTTT

length: 17
size: .
J: TRBJ2-5
D: .
V: TRBV11-3
CDR3: CASSLGTFTGSQETQYF
DNA: TGTGCCAGCAGCTTAGGGACTTTTACGGGGAGCCAAGAGACCCAGTACTTC

length: 14
size: few
J: TRBJ2-2
D: TRBD2
V: TRBV19
CDR3: CASRGLAGTGELFF
DNA: TGTGCCAGTAGGGGACTAGCGGGTACCGGGGAGCTGTTTTTT

length: 15
size: .
J: TRBJ2-2
D: TRBD2
V: TRBV4-3
CDR3: CASSLSGANTGELFF
DNA: TGCGCCAGCAGCCTTAGCGGGGCGAACACCGGGGAGCTGTTTTTT

length: 13
size: few
J: TRBJ1-1
D: .
V: TRBV10-1
CDR3: CASSESGGREAFF
DNA: TGCGCCAGCAGTGAGTCGGGGGGACGAGAAGCTTTCTTT

length: 14
size: few
J: TRBJ2-5
D: .
V: TRBV5-8
CDR3: CASSLGVGRETQYF
DNA: TGTGCCAGCAGCTTGGGGGTTGGTCGCGAGACCCAGTACTTC

length: 14
size: once
J: TRBJ2-1
D: TRBD2
V: TRBV3-1
CDR3: CASSQGGRGSEQFF
DNA: TGTGCCAGCAGCCAAGGGGGGAGGGGCAGTGAGCAGTTCTTC

length: 14
size: .
J: TRBJ1-2
D: .
V: TRBV7-2
CDR3: CASSLVGGQGGYTF
DNA: TGTGCCAGCAGCTTAGTGGGGGGGCAAGGTGGCTACACCTTC

length: 14
size: .
J: TRBJ2-1
D: TRBD2
V: TRBV14
CDR3: CASSPLAGGNEQFF
DNA: TGTGCCAGCAGCCCTCTAGCGGGAGGTAATGAGCAGTTCTTC

length: 14
size: few
J: TRBJ1-3
D: .
V: TRBV6-1
CDR3: CASSEAAGGNTIYF
DNA: TGTGCCAGCAGTGAAGCGGCAGGGGGAAACACCATATATTTT

length: 18
size: .
J: TRBJ1-5
D: TRBD1
V: TRBV14
CDR3: CASSHRDRAVIGNQPQHF
DNA: TGTGCCAGCAGCCACCGGGACAGGGCGGTTATTGGCAATCAGCCCCAGCATTTT

length: 14
size: .
J: TRBJ1-6
D: .
V: TRBV7-9
CDR3: CASSTRVLNSPLHF
DNA: TGTGCCAGCAGCACCAGGGTTCTTAATTCACCCCTCCACTTT

length: 14
size: .
J: TRBJ1-2
D: .
V: TRBV20-1
CDR3: CSATGSGGYNGYTF
DNA: TGCAGTGCCACCGGGTCCGGGGGCTATAATGGCTACACCTTC

length: 13
size: .
J: TRBJ2-1
D: .
V: TRBV29-1
CDR3: CSVVPATAVEQFF
DNA: TGCAGCGTTGTTCCCGCTACAGCGGTTGAGCAGTTCTTC

length: 16
size: once
J: TRBJ2-3
D: TRBD2
V: TRBV7-6
CDR3: CASSLKATSGTDTQYF
DNA: TGTGCCAGCAGCTTAAAGGCGACTAGCGGGACAGATACGCAGTATTTT

length: 16
size: .
J: TRBJ2-2
D: TRBD1
V: TRBV6-5
CDR3: CASSYSAGGGGEELFF
DNA: TGTGCCAGCAGTTACTCGGCAGGGGGCGGTGGAGAGGAGCTGTTTTTT

length: 18
size: .
J: TRBJ2-5
D: .
V: TRBV4-1
CDR3: CASSHWRGRLLRGETQYF
DNA: TGCGCCAGCAGCCATTGGAGGGGGCGGCTTTTGCGGGGAGAGACCCAGTACTTC

length: 16
size: .
J: TRBJ1-1
D: TRBD1
V: TRBV7-2
CDR3: CASSRGGQGLGTEAFF
DNA: TGTGCCAGCAGTCGCGGGGGACAGGGGCTTGGAACTGAAGCTTTCTTT

length: 14
size: .
J: TRBJ2-1
D: .
V: TRBV20-1
CDR3: CSAPHVLKRDEQFF
DNA: TGCAGTGCTCCCCACGTCTTGAAAAGGGATGAGCAGTTCTTC

length: 15
size: .
J: TRBJ2-5
D: TRBD2
V: TRBV29-1
CDR3: CSVEQGLAGKETQYF
DNA: TGCAGCGTTGAACAGGGACTAGCGGGTAAAGAGACCCAGTACTTC

length: 12
size: .
J: TRBJ2-5
D: .
V: TRBV30
CDR3: CAWSGSQETQYF
DNA: TGTGCCTGGAGTGGCAGTCAAGAGACCCAGTACTTC

length: 15
size: .
J: TRBJ1-6
D: .
V: TRBV5-1
CDR3: CASSLRGGAESPLHF
DNA: TGCGCCAGCAGCTTGAGGGGGGGCGCAGAATCACCCCTCCACTTT

length: 14
size: .
J: TRBJ2-2
D: .
V: TRBV5-1
CDR3: CASSHLSGTGELFF
DNA: TGCGCCAGCAGCCATCTTAGTGGGACCGGGGAGCTGTTTTTT

length: 15
size: .
J: TRBJ1-5
D: .
V: TRBV4-2
CDR3: CASSLEKGSDQPQHF
DNA: TGTGCCAGCAGCCTTGAGAAAGGGTCCGATCAGCCCCAGCATTTT

length: 14
size: few
J: TRBJ1-5
D: .
V: TRBV5-8
CDR3: CASSPTGTGQPQHF
DNA: TGTGCCAGCAGCCCAACAGGGACCGGTCAGCCCCAGCATTTT

length: 16
size: .
J: TRBJ1-5
D: .
V: TRBV2
CDR3: CASSEGSQGWNQPQHF
DNA: TGTGCCAGCAGTGAAGGGTCGCAGGGGTGGAATCAGCCCCAGCATTTT

length: 13
size: .
J: TRBJ1-2
D: .
V: TRBV6-5
CDR3: CASSYADSYGYTF
DNA: TGTGCCAGCAGTTACGCAGACAGCTATGGCTACACCTTC

length: 15
size: .
J: TRBJ2-2
D: TRBD2
V: TRBV6-1
CDR3: CASRRDYGNTGELFF
DNA: TGTGCCAGCAGGAGGGACTACGGGAACACCGGGGAGCTGTTTTTT

length: 14
size: few
J: TRBJ2-1
D: .
V: TRBV20-1
CDR3: CSALDTLSRNEQFF
DNA: TGCAGTGCTTTAGACACTCTATCTCGCAATGAGCAGTTCTTC

length: 14
size: .
J: TRBJ2-1
D: .
V: TRBV7-2
CDR3: CASSSLNEYNEQFF
DNA: TGTGCCAGCTCCAGCTTAAACGAGTACAATGAGCAGTTCTTC

length: 15
size: .
J: TRBJ1-6
D: TRBD1
V: TRBV10-3
CDR3: CAIGTQQGRNSPLHF
DNA: TGTGCCATCGGGACCCAACAGGGGAGGAATTCACCCCTCCACTTT

length: 13
size: few
J: TRBJ1-1
D: .
V: TRBV6-1
CDR3: CASRETGITEAFF
DNA: TGTGCCAGCAGGGAAACAGGGATCACTGAAGCTTTCTTT

length: 15
size: .
J: TRBJ1-6
D: TRBD1
V: TRBV12-3/TRBV12-4
CDR3: CASSLGTGHNSPLHF
DNA: TGTGCCAGCAGTTTAGGGACAGGGCATAATTCACCCCTCCACTTT

length: 15
size: .
J: TRBJ2-3
D: .
V: TRBV7-2
CDR3: CASSLTLSTTDTQYF
DNA: TGTGCCAGCAGCTTAACTCTCTCCACCACAGATACGCAGTATTTT